This T cell receptor (beta chain) was observed in a study of PD-1 blockade in mismatch repair-deficient tumors. J lost 4 bases, V lost 5 bases, and 14 bases had no gene match. Germline CDR1 is SEHNR and CDR2 is FQNEAQ (reference sequence). This CDR3 is built from 17 residues. All patients were mismatch repair deficient, assessed by either PCR or immunohistochemistry. Notes on the study in general: After pembrolizumab, tumor-resident clones rose rapidly, then generally contracted before radiologic responses.

Repertoires were generated with immunoSEQ multiplex PCR, while TCRdb's copy carries only in-frame clones and drops some. The repertoire holds 20,000 to 25,000 clones, with almost 85% as singletons. Of note for this clone: The antigen is undetermined.

The source material was peripheral blood, sampled 2 weeks after starting pembrolizumab. The chain joins TRBV7-9 to TRBJ2-1; 7 nucleotides agree with TRBD2. This TCR derives from an adult with mismatch repair-deficient cancer. The CDR3 is CASSTNRLADTYNEQFF. In DNA form, the CDR3 reads TGTGCCAGCAGCACAAACAGACTAGCAGATACATACAATGAGCAGTTCTTC. The full variable domain, completed using reference TRBV7-9 and TRBJ2-1, is DTGVSQNPRHKITKRGQNVTFRCDPISEHNRLYWYRQTLGQGPEFLTYFQNEAQLEKSRLLSDRFSAERPKGSFSTLEIQRTEQGDSAMYLCASSTNRLADTYNEQFFGPGTRLTVL.